A single sample is the source of the 2 T cell receptor beta chains below, sequenced in a study of early T cells in non-severe SARS-CoV-2 infection. TCRdb ran MiXCR on the 5' RACE reads and lists one entry per CDR3 protein. Among roughly 33,000 distinct CDR3 sequences listed, more than 5% were seen once. Sample: whole blood. The origin of the receptors is an adult who was a healthcare worker with PCR-confirmed SARS-CoV-2 infection or an uninfected control (not recorded which).

This clonotype has at least ten counts. The chain joins TRBV20-1 to TRBJ1-1; possibly TRBD1 for D (6 bases). The CDR3 extends over 12 amino acids. Germline CDR1 DFQATT, CDR2 SNEGSKA (reference sequence). V was trimmed by 2 bases and J by 3 bases, leaving 7 bases between them. The CDR3 loop reads CSARYRDTEAFF. The CDR3 DNA follows: TGCAGTGCTAGATACAGGGACACTGAAGCTTTCTTT.

The chain joins TRBV18 to TRBJ2-7; D is ambiguous. Deletions cut 4 bases from V and 3 bases from J, with 7 bases between. Germline V gene sequence: CDR1 KGHSH, CDR2 LQKENI. The CDR3 covers 12 residues. The CDR3 coding sequence is TGTGCCAGCTCACTCGGAATCTACGAGCAGTACTTC. Its protein is CASSLGIYEQYF. The complete variable domain, with remaining parts taken from reference TRBV18 and TRBJ2-7, reads NAGVMQNPRHLVRRRGQEARLRCSPMKGHSHVYWYRQLPEEGLKFMVYLQKENIIDESGMPKERFSAEFPKEGPSILRIQQVVRGDSAAYFCASSLGIYEQYFGPGTRLTVT.